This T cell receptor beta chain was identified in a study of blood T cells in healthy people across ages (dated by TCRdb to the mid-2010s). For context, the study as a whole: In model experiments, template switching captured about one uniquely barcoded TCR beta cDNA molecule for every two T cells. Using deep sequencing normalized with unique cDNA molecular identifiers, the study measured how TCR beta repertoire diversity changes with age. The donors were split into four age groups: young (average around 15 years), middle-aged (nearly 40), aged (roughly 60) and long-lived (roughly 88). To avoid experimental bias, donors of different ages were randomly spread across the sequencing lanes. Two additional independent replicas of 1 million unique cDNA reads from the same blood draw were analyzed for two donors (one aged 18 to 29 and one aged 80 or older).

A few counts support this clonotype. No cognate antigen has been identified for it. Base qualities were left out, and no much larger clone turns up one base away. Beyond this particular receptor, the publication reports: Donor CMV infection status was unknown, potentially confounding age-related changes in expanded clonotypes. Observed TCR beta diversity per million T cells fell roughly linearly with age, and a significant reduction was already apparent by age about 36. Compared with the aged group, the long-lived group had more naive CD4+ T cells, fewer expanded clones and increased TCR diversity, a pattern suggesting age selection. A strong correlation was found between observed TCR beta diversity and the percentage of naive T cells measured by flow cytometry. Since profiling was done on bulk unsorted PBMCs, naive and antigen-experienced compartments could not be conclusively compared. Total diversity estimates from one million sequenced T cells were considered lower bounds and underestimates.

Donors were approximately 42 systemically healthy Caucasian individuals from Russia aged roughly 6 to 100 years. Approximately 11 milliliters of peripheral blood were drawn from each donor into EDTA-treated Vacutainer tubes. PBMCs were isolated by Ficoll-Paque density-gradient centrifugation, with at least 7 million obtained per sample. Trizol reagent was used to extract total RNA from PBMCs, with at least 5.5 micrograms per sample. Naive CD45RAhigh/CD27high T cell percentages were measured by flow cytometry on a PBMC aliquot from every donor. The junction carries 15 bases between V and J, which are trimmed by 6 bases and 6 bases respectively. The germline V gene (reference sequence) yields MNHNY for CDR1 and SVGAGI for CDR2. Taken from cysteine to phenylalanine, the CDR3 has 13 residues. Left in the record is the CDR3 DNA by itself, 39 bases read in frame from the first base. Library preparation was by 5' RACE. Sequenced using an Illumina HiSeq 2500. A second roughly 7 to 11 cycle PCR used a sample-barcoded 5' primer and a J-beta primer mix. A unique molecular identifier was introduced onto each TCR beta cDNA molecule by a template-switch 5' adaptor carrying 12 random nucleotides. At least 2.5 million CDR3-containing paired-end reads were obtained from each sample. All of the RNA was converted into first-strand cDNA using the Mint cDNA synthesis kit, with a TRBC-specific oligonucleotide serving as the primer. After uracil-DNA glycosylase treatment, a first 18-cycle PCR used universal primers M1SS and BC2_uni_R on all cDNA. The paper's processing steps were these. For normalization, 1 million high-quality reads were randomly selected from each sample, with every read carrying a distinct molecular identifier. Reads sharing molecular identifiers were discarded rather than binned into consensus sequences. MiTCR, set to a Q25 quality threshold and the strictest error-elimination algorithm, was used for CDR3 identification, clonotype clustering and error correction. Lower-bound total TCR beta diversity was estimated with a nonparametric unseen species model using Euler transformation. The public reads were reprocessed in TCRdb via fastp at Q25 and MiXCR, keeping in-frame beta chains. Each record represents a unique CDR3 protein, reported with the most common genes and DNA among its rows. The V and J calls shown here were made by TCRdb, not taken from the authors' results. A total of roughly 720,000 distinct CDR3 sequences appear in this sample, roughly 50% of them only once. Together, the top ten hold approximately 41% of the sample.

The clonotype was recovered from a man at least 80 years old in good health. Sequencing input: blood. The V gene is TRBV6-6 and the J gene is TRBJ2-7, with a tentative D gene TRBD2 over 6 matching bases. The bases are TGTGCCAGCAGCCCTCCAGAGGGAGGCGAGCAGTACTTC. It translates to CASSPPEGGEQYF.